A single sample gave rise to the 2 T cell receptor beta chains below, sequenced in a study of type 1 and type 2 diabetes patients listed by TCRdb under 2016. Sequencing instrument: Illumina MiSeq. For TCRbeta CDR3 amplification, the template was genomic DNA taken from the sorted T cell subsets. The TCRbeta CDR3 region was amplified by multiplex PCR with 30 forward and 13 reverse primers. TCRdb ran its own pipeline on the public reads, namely fastp trimming at Q25 and MiXCR clone calling, and kept in-frame beta chains. Rows matching on CDR3 protein sequence are summarized as one entry with the most common DNA and genes. For this sample there are about 290,000 distinct CDR3 sequences; 47% appear just once. Roughly 13% of the sample goes to the ten largest clones. What was sequenced was peripheral blood mononuclear cells (PBMCs). All receptors derive from a man aged 18 to 35 with type 2 diabetes.

V gene TRBV20-1 combines with J gene TRBJ2-1; 11 bases match TRBD2. The V and J ends lost 6 bases and 4 bases, in that order; junction bases with no gene match: 8. Germline values: CDR1 DFQATT, CDR2 SNEGSKA (reference sequence). The CDR3 has 15 amino acids. The CDR3 DNA is TGCAGTGCGAAAACCGGGACTAGCGGTTACAATGAGCAGTTCTTC. Translated, it gives CSAKTGTSGYNEQFF.

This rearrangement joins TRBV7-3 to TRBJ2-7, with D tentatively TRBD1 (6 bases). The V gene's germline CDR1 is SGHTA and CDR2 FQGTGA. V was shortened by 5 bases and J by 2 bases, with 13 bases between the two germline ends. This CDR3 region has 14 residues. In DNA, the CDR3 is TGTGCCAGCAGCACCACAGGGACCACCTACGAGCAGTACTTC. Its translation: CASSTTGTTYEQYF.